The rows below give T cell receptor beta chains drawn from one sample of a study of blood T cell repertoires in COVID-19. The table came from immunoSEQ multiplex PCR; TCRdb's copy has only in-frame clones and leaves some out. There are roughly 97,000 clones in the sample; about 86% occur only once, and approximately 3.6% lies in the top ten. Sequenced: peripheral blood. The receptors originated from a woman aged 80 or over with active or convalescent COVID-19. Both conserved end residues are part of each CDR3. D genes are given only for firm matches. The listing skips clone size in some rows; elsewhere it reads once, few, many or a size class.

j_call,cdr3_length,d_call,clone_size,v_call,cdr3_nt,cdr3_aa
TRBJ1-4,13,TRBD1,once,TRBV12-3/TRBV12-4,TGTGCCAGCGGGGACAGGGCTAATGAAAAACTGTTTTTT,CASGDRANEKLFF
TRBJ2-2,13,.,few,TRBV19,TGTGCCAGTAGGACGACAAGCACCGGGGAGCTGTTTTTT,CASRTTSTGELFF
TRBJ1-3,16,.,.,TRBV6-1,TGTGCCAGCAGTGGCACTCGACCGGGGACTGGAAACACCATATATTTT,CASSGTRPGTGNTIYF
TRBJ2-2,15,TRBD1,.,TRBV4-3,TGCGCCAGCAGCCAAGACAGGGGGCTAACCGGGGAGCTGTTTTTT,CASSQDRGLTGELFF
TRBJ1-3,13,.,.,TRBV9,TGTGCCAGCATGTCCCGCTCTGGAAACACCATATATTTT,CASMSRSGNTIYF
TRBJ1-5,14,.,.,TRBV10-3,TGTGCCATCAGTGAGTCGGCAGGCGGGCAGCCCCAGCATTTT,CAISESAGGQPQHF
TRBJ2-7,15,TRBD1,.,TRBV19,TGTGCCAGCAAAAACCGGGACAGTCTCTCCTACGAGCAGTACTTC,CASKNRDSLSYEQYF
TRBJ1-2,15,.,once,TRBV3-1/TRBV3-2,TGTGCCAGCAGCCAAACAGGATACCTTAACTATGGCTACACCTTC,CASSQTGYLNYGYTF
TRBJ1-4,11,.,.,TRBV25-1,TGTGCCAGCAGGGAGAATGAAAAACTGTTTTTT,CASRENEKLFF
TRBJ1-5,14,.,.,TRBV28,TGTGCCAGCAGTCCTTGGGACAAAAATCAGCCCCAGCATTTT,CASSPWDKNQPQHF
TRBJ2-3,18,TRBD2,.,TRBV7-9,TGTGCCAGCAGCTTTCTCGGACTAGCGCTGAGGGGACCAGATACGCAGTATTTT,CASSFLGLALRGPDTQYF
TRBJ1-1,14,.,.,TRBV15,TGTGCCACCAGCAGAGTCAGAGAGGACACTGAAGCTTTCTTT,CATSRVREDTEAFF
TRBJ2-2,13,.,.,TRBV30,TGTGCCTGGAGTGTAGCTAGGACCGGGGAGCTGTTTTTT,CAWSVARTGELFF
TRBJ1-2,12,.,.,TRBV28,TGTGCCAGCGCTAGACGGCGCTATGGCTACACCTTC,CASARRRYGYTF
TRBJ1-4,15,.,.,TRBV6-5,TGTGCCAGCAGTTCACAGGGTGGAGATATTGAAAAACTGTTTTTT,CASSSQGGDIEKLFF
TRBJ2-2,13,TRBD1,.,TRBV6-2/TRBV6-3,TGTGCCAGCAGCCAACAGGGGTCCGGGGAGCTGTTTTTT,CASSQQGSGELFF
TRBJ1-3,15,.,.,TRBV5-1,TGCGCCAGCAGCCCGGGAGACACCTCTGGAAACACCATATATTTT,CASSPGDTSGNTIYF
TRBJ2-7,12,.,.,TRBV7-2,TGTGCCAGCAGCTCGAGATCGGGTGAGCAGTACTTC,CASSSRSGEQYF
TRBJ1-2,14,TRBD1,.,TRBV28,TGTGCCAGCAGTTTAAGACAGGGGAACTATGGCTACACCTTC,CASSLRQGNYGYTF
TRBJ1-1,14,.,.,TRBV28,TGTGCCAGCAGTTTGGGACTCGTAGAGGAGAAAGCTTTCTTT,CASSLGLVEEKAFF
TRBJ2-1,16,TRBD1,.,TRBV24-1,TGTGCCACCAGCCGCCAGGGACAGGGGAGTTACAATGAGCAGTTCTTC,CATSRQGQGSYNEQFF
TRBJ2-7,15,TRBD2,.,TRBV5-1,TGCGCCAGCAGCTACCTAGCGGGAGGGCGGTACGAGCAGTACTTC,CASSYLAGGRYEQYF
TRBJ1-2,16,.,.,TRBV28,TGTGCCAGCAGTTCCCCTTCGAGTGGGGGGACCTATGGCTACACCTTC,CASSSPSSGGTYGYTF
TRBJ2-1,17,TRBD2,few,TRBV4-1,TGCGCCAGCAGCCAAGATGGTAGCGGGGGGGCCTACAATGAGCAGTTCTTC,CASSQDGSGGAYNEQFF
TRBJ1-2,14,TRBD1,.,TRBV7-9,TGTGCCAGCAGCCCTCGACAGGGTGTGTATGGCTACACCTTC,CASSPRQGVYGYTF
TRBJ2-7,14,.,.,TRBV2,TGTGCCAGCAGCCCAGGGACGGGGGGCCTCGAGCAGTACTTC,CASSPGTGGLEQYF
TRBJ1-2,16,TRBD1,once,TRBV28,TGTGCCTGCAGTTTCCCCGGGACAGGGGCAGTGAATGGCTACACCTTC,CACSFPGTGAVNGYTF
TRBJ1-3,15,TRBD1,.,TRBV5-8,TGTGCCAGCAGCTTGGCGGGACAGGGGGCTTACACCATATATTTT,CASSLAGQGAYTIYF
TRBJ2-7,14,.,.,TRBV9,TGTGCCAGCAGCCCACTAGGGAGCTCCTACGAGCAGTACTTC,CASSPLGSSYEQYF
TRBJ1-2,13,.,.,TRBV12-3/TRBV12-4,TGTGCCAGCAGAACGAAACAGGGATTCGGCTACACCTTC,CASRTKQGFGYTF
TRBJ1-1,14,.,once,TRBV19,TGTGCCAGTAGTATCGCGGGGGCGGGAACTGAAGCTTTCTTT,CASSIAGAGTEAFF
TRBJ1-6,14,.,.,TRBV30,TGTGCCTGGAACGATGGTAACGGGGGGTCACCCCTCCACTTT,CAWNDGNGGSPLHF
TRBJ1-1,15,TRBD1,.,TRBV19,TGTGCCAGTAGTGCAGGGGGGTTAGGATGGACTGAAGCTTTCTTT,CASSAGGLGWTEAFF
TRBJ1-6,13,.,.,TRBV24-1,TGTGCCACCAGTGAACCGGGGAATTCACCCCTCCACTTT,CATSEPGNSPLHF